This passage covers 23 T cell receptor beta chains from one sample sequenced in a study of cytomegalovirus exposure and HLA in healthy donors. The PCR used 60 Vbeta and 13 Jbeta primers. Profiled with immunoSEQ multiplex PCR; TCRdb holds only in-frame clones, not every one. This sample has 90,000 to 140,000 clones, with nearly 80% found just once. Sequenced: PBMCs. The receptors shown here come from a man aged 25-45 years in good health and CMV-seronegative.

J is TRBJ1-1 and V is TRBV5-4; TRBD1 agrees at 7 bases. With V trimmed by 4 bases and J by 0 bases, 6 bases remained unmatched. Germline values: CDR1 SGHNT, CDR2 YYREEE (reference sequence). The CDR3 length is 15 residues. The CDR3, as DNA: TGTGCCAGCAGCCGAGGGGGACAGATGAACACTGAAGCTTTCTTT. Protein product: CASSRGGQMNTEAFF.

The gene calls are TRBV19 and TRBJ1-1; TRBD1 matches 7 bases. The CDR3 length is 15 residues. Germline V CDR1 and CDR2: LNHDA, SQIVND (reference sequence). Losses at the gene ends were 3 bases for V and 0 bases for J; bases not matched to a gene: 4. DNA for the CDR3: TGTGCCAGTAGTATCTCCGGGACAGTGAACACTGAAGCTTTCTTT. This sequence encodes CASSISGTVNTEAFF.

This rearrangement joins TRBV7-8 to TRBJ2-5; D is unresolved. The CDR3 runs 14 residues. The germline V and J ends were trimmed by 7 bases and 2 bases, with 14 bases remaining between them. Germline CDR1 is SGHVS and CDR2 is FQNEAQ. The CDR3 bases are TGTGCCAGCATTTTTGGATACGGGCAAGAGACCCAGTACTTC. Residues: CASIFGYGQETQYF.

Regarding this clone: Distinct nucleotide sequences in the sample also encode this CDR3. This chain uses TRBV5-4 with TRBJ2-3, with D perhaps TRBD1 (5 bases). The germline V gene encodes CDR1 SGHNT and CDR2 YYREEE (reference sequence). V dropped 1 base and J dropped 4 bases, with 7 bases sitting between them. The CDR3 has 13 amino acids. The CDR3 sequence is CASSLQGSDTQYF. The DNA for the CDR3 is TGTGCCAGCAGCTTGCAGGGTTCAGATACGCAGTATTTT.

This clone has more than one count but fewer than ten. The chain employs TRBV6-5 and TRBJ1-3; D is undetermined. The CDR3 is 15 residues long. The V end was cut by 5 bases, the J end by 1 base, with 12 bases between. Germline loops: CDR1 MNHEY, CDR2 SVGAGI. CDR3 sequence: CASSGPGRSGNTIYF. CDR3 bases: TGTGCCAGCAGTGGCCCTGGGAGATCTGGAAACACCATATATTTT.

The V call is TRBV5-4, the J call TRBJ1-5; D gene uncertain. Germline V CDR1 and CDR2: SGHNT, YYREEE (reference sequence). V shed 0 bases and J shed 4 bases, with 11 bases lying between them. The CDR3 runs to 15 residues. The CDR3 sequence: CASSLGGLENQPQHF. CDR3 in DNA: TGTGCCAGCAGCTTGGGAGGGTTGGAGAATCAGCCCCAGCATTTT.

V and J are TRBV6-4 and TRBJ2-6; 7 nucleotides line up with TRBD1. CDR1 and CDR2 (germline): MRHNA, SNTAGT. The junction had 15 bases not matched to a gene; V was cut back by 7 bases and J by 0 bases. The CDR3 is 19 amino acids. The CDR3: CASKIAPGQNLSGANVLTF. The CDR3 DNA is TGTGCCAGCAAAATCGCACCGGGACAGAATCTCTCTGGGGCCAACGTCCTGACTTTC.

The chain is built from TRBV27 and TRBJ2-7, with TRBD1 matching over 7 bases. The germline gives CDR1 MNHEY, CDR2 SMNVEV (reference sequence). The CDR3 contains 15 residues. Germline trimming cut 6 bases from V and 2 bases from J; bases unmatched to any gene: 10. The CDR3 region has the DNA TGTGCCAGCAGCGCCGAGGGGGCACTCACCTACGAGCAGTACTTC. Its protein product is CASSAEGALTYEQYF.

The chain links TRBV28 to TRBJ2-7, with D possibly matching TRBD1 (6 bases). CDR1 is MDHEN and CDR2 is SYDVKM in the germline V gene. CDR3 length: 16 amino acids. Trimming removed 8 bases from V and 5 bases from J, with 25 bases in between. The CDR3: CASRVSSGTSQHEQYF. Written as DNA, the CDR3 is TGTGCCAGCCGAGTTTCATCTGGGACAAGTCAGCACGAGCAGTACTTC.

The chain combines TRBV5-1 with TRBJ2-1; a weak D match, TRBD2 (6 bases). The CDR3 covers 12 residues. Trimming removed 4 bases at V and 8 bases at J, with 10 bases between. The germline V gene encodes CDR1 SGHRS and CDR2 YFSETQ. This CDR3 reads CASSRGNDEQFF. As DNA, the CDR3 is TGCGCCAGCAGCCGCGGGAACGATGAGCAGTTCTTC.

The gene calls are TRBV27 and TRBJ1-2; D possibly corresponds to TRBD1 (5 bases). Trimming took 5 bases from V and 7 from J, leaving 11 bases between them. CDR1 is MNHEY, CDR2 SMNVEV, per germline (reference sequence). This CDR3 has 12 amino acids. The CDR3 region is CASSPQGTGYTF. Here the CDR3 DNA reads TGTGCCAGCAGTCCCCAGGGTACTGGCTACACCTTC.

The chain couples TRBV14 to TRBJ2-7, with 7 bases lining up with TRBD1. This CDR3 comprises 13 residues. CDR1 SGHDN and CDR2 FVKESK come from the germline V gene. The V gene end was trimmed by 8 bases and the J gene end by 6 bases; junction bases not matched to a gene: 10. The CDR3 here is CASELTGVGEQYF. Written as DNA, the CDR3 is TGTGCCAGCGAACTAACAGGGGTTGGCGAGCAGTACTTC.

The chain couples TRBV4-1 to TRBJ1-1, with a weak D call TRBD1 (5 bases). Germline V gene data show CDR1 as MGHRA and CDR2 as YSYEKL. The CDR3 runs to 15 residues. V was shortened by 4 bases and J by 4 bases, with 16 bases between the two germline ends. The DNA of the CDR3 is TGCGCCAGCAGCCGAGTCCCAGGGTCGGGCACTGAAGCTTTCTTT. Protein: CASSRVPGSGTEAFF.

V and J are TRBV7-9 and TRBJ2-2, with a tentative D call TRBD2 (5 bases). The CDR3 length is 14 residues. V was pared by 0 bases and J by 7 bases, with 9 bases between. CDR1 and CDR2 from the germline V gene are SEHNR and FQNEAQ (reference sequence). CDR3 region: CASSLASGIGELFF. The CDR3 DNA reads TGTGCCAGCAGCTTAGCTTCGGGAATCGGGGAGCTGTTTTTT.

This chain joins TRBV4-1 and TRBJ1-2, with a tentative D call TRBD1 (5 bases). This CDR3 has 17 residues. Per germline, CDR1 MGHRA and CDR2 YSYEKL. Trimming cost V 1 base and J 8 bases, with 23 bases left between them. The CDR3: CASSQAVKRRGTRGYTF. The CDR3 nucleotides read TGCGCCAGCAGCCAAGCAGTTAAAAGAAGGGGAACGCGGGGCTACACCTTC.

The CDR3 DNA reads TGCGCCAGCAGCTTGGCAAGCGGGGGGGCCCCTGAGCAGTTCTTC. It is translated as CASSLASGGAPEQFF. J is TRBJ2-1 and V is TRBV5-1; TRBD2 matches at 10 bases. Germline CDR1 reads SGHRS; CDR2 reads YFSETQ. The CDR3 loop spans 15 amino acids. The trim removed 0 bases at V and 9 bases at J, leaving 6 bases unmatched.

The chain has TRBV28 and TRBJ2-7, with 8 nucleotides matching TRBD1. The CDR3 has 15 residues. Per germline, CDR1 MDHEN and CDR2 SYDVKM. Trimming took 4 bases from V and 4 from J; bases not matched to a gene: 9. CDR3 nucleotide sequence: TGTGCCAGCAGTTGGGGGGCAGGGGGCGGGTACGAGCAGTACTTC. Its translation is CASSWGAGGGYEQYF. The whole variable domain, remainder taken from reference TRBV28 and TRBJ2-7, is DVKVTQSSRYLVKRTGEKVFLECVQDMDHENMFWYRQDPGLGLRLIYFSYDVKMKEKGDIPEGYSVSREKKERFSLILESASTNQTSMYLCASSWGAGGGYEQYFGPGTRLTVT.

This clone was observed a handful of times. The J gene is TRBJ1-1, the V gene TRBV6-4, with D possibly being TRBD1 (6 bases). The CDR3 is 15 residues long. Germline-derived CDR1 and CDR2 are MRHNA and SNTAGT. Trimming removed 3 bases at V and 2 bases at J, with 13 bases between. CDR3 DNA sequence: TGTGCCAGCAGTGAGGAGACAGGAGTTAACACTGAAGCTTTCTTT. Protein: CASSEETGVNTEAFF.

The rearrangement links TRBV7-8 to TRBJ1-1; possible D gene TRBD1, 5 bases. The CDR3 consists of 17 residues. Germline V lookup: CDR1 SGHVS, CDR2 FQNEAQ. Trimming took 1 base from V and 2 from J, leaving 17 bases between them. The CDR3 spells CASSLGQNLFVNTEAFF. The CDR3, as DNA: TGTGCCAGCAGCTTAGGACAGAATCTATTCGTTAACACTGAAGCTTTCTTT.

A single count supports this clone. The chain has TRBV7-2 and TRBJ1-3; 8 nucleotides match TRBD1. Unmatched junction bases numbered 8, after V lost 2 bases and J lost 2 bases. This CDR3 has 17 residues. The germline gives CDR1 SGHTA, CDR2 FQGNSA. DNA of the CDR3: TGTGCCAGCAGCTTATATTCCGACAGGGGTGCTGGAAACACCATATATTTT. Amino acids: CASSLYSDRGAGNTIYF.

Comments on this clone: Other DNA variants within this sample encode the same CDR3. The V and J genes are TRBV29-1 and TRBJ1-2; D gene ambiguous. Germline CDR1 is SQVTM and CDR2 is ANQGSEA. This CDR3 spans 10 amino acids. Trimming took 2 bases from V and 9 from J, leaving 7 bases between them. The CDR3 loop is CSVERERYTF. CDR3 nucleotide sequence: TGCAGCGTTGAACGCGAGCGCTACACCTTC.

The gene calls are TRBV30 and TRBJ2-5; 7 nucleotides match TRBD2. The CDR3 extends over 13 amino acids. The germline CDR1 and CDR2 sequences are GTSNPN and SVGIG (reference sequence). The ends lost 5 bases at V and 1 base at J; junction bases unmatched: 4. The CDR3 nucleotides are TGTGCCTGGGCTAGCGGACTCCAAGAGACCCAGTACTTC. It codes for CAWASGLQETQYF.

The genes are TRBV9 and TRBJ1-2; the match to TRBD1 covers 9 bases. This CDR3 has 15 amino acids. Germline CDR1 is SGDLS and CDR2 is YYNGEE. After removal of 4 bases from V and 5 bases from J, the junction contained 9 bases not matched to a gene. The CDR3, as DNA: TGTGCCAGCAGCACCTCGGGGGACAGGGATTATGGCTACACCTTC. Translated: CASSTSGDRDYGYTF.